This is a list of T cell receptor beta chains from one sample in a study of blood T cell repertoires in COVID-19. The assay was immunoSEQ multiplex PCR, and TCRdb's table has in-frame clones only and misses some. This sample has approximately 220,000 clones, with around 81% found just once. Sequencing was done on a sample of peripheral blood. Every receptor here comes from a woman aged 55 to 70 with acute or convalescent COVID-19. The CDR3 runs from the conserved cysteine through the conserved F or W. Each record gives: V gene, D gene, clone size, J gene, CDR3 DNA, CDR3 protein. D genes are given only for firm matches. Clone size is stated in some rows and not others, as once, few, many or a class when expanded.

TRBV7-2	-	-	TRBJ2-3	TGTGCCAGCAGCCCCCTCTGGGGGCAACAAGATACGCAGTATTTT	CASSPLWGQQDTQYF
TRBV4-2	TRBD2	-	TRBJ2-1	TGTGCCAGCAGCCAAGGGACGGGGGGGCTCTACAATGAGCAGTTCTTC	CASSQGTGGLYNEQFF
TRBV5-1	TRBD1	-	TRBJ1-5	TGCGCCAGCAGCTTGGAAGGGGGCGCGAGGCAGCCCCAGCATTTT	CASSLEGGARQPQHF
TRBV29-1	-	few	TRBJ1-2	TGCAGCGTTGAGTTCGGGGGTGCGAGCTATGGCTACACCTTC	CSVEFGGASYGYTF
TRBV28	TRBD1	few	TRBJ1-1	TGTGCCAGCAGTTTCACCGGGACAGGGGACACTGAAGCTTTCTTT	CASSFTGTGDTEAFF
TRBV6-1	-	-	TRBJ1-4	TGTGCCAGCAGTGATGGACCCCCGGCCGGGAGAGCAACTAATGAAAAACTGTTTTTT	CASSDGPPAGRATNEKLFF
TRBV14	TRBD1	once	TRBJ2-3	TGTGCCAGCAGCCAGACAGGGCCAGATACGCAGTATTTT	CASSQTGPDTQYF
TRBV11-2	-	-	TRBJ2-3	TGTGCCAGCAGCATCCGACTAGGTTACAGCACAGATACGCAGTATTTT	CASSIRLGYSTDTQYF
TRBV3-1/TRBV3-2	-	-	TRBJ1-2	TGTGCCAGCAGCCCCTCGGTATCTGGTGGCTACACCTTC	CASSPSVSGGYTF
TRBV5-1	TRBD1	-	TRBJ1-4	TGCGCCAGCAGCCCCCAGGGGGGCCAGAATGAAAAACTGTTTTTT	CASSPQGGQNEKLFF
TRBV12-3/TRBV12-4	TRBD2	-	TRBJ2-4	TGTGCCAGCAGTTTGGGACTAGCCCGGATTCAGTACTTC	CASSLGLARIQYF
TRBV2	-	-	TRBJ1-1	TGTGCCAGCAGTGAATGGCCTGAAGCTTTCTTT	CASSEWPEAFF
TRBV10-3	-	-	TRBJ2-3	TGTGCCATCAGTGATTGGCAGAGGAGCACAGATACGCAGTATTTT	CAISDWQRSTDTQYF
TRBV11-2	-	-	TRBJ2-7	TGTGCCAGCAGCTTTGGCGGACTGGGGATCTCCTACGAGCAGTACTTC	CASSFGGLGISYEQYF
TRBV2	TRBD1	-	TRBJ1-1	TGTGCCACCTATGACAGGGCCAACACTGAAGCTTTCTTT	CATYDRANTEAFF
TRBV9	TRBD1	-	TRBJ2-2	TGTGCCAGCAGCTTAGGTATAGGGGGCCGTTCCGGGGAGCTGTTTTTT	CASSLGIGGRSGELFF
TRBV6-6	TRBD1	-	TRBJ1-2	TGTGCCAGCAGTCCCTCGGGACAGGGGGAAATTACTAACTATGGCTACACCTTC	CASSPSGQGEITNYGYTF
TRBV30	TRBD1	-	TRBJ1-1	TGTGCCTGGAGTCGGGGACAGTTGAACACTGAAGCTTTCTTT	CAWSRGQLNTEAFF
TRBV10-3	TRBD1	-	TRBJ2-7	TGTGCCATCAGTGAGCCTTACAGGGGGGTACTATCCTACGAGCAGTACTTC	CAISEPYRGVLSYEQYF
TRBV28	TRBD1	once	TRBJ1-2	TGTGCCAGCAGTAGGGACAGGGGGTCTTATGGCTACACCTTC	CASSRDRGSYGYTF
TRBV6-2/TRBV6-3	-	-	TRBJ1-1	TGTGCCAGCAGTTACACGATCGTCCCGGGACATCTCAGCGATGGGACTGAAGCTTTCTTT	CASSYTIVPGHLSDGTEAFF
TRBV28	TRBD1	-	TRBJ2-7	TGTGCCAGCAGTTCCTCGGGACAGGGTAAGGACGAGCAGTACTTC	CASSSSGQGKDEQYF
TRBV5-4	-	-	TRBJ2-2	TGTGCCAGCAGCTGGAGGGGATCCGGGGAGCTGTTTTTT	CASSWRGSGELFF
TRBV30	TRBD1	-	TRBJ1-1	TGTGCCTGGACACAGGGGAGAGCTGAAGCTTTCTTT	CAWTQGRAEAFF
TRBV11-2	-	-	TRBJ2-3	TGTGCCAGCAGCTTAGATCCAGGGTACCGAGGCACAGATACGCAGTATTTT	CASSLDPGYRGTDTQYF
TRBV7-8	TRBD1	-	TRBJ1-6	TGTGCCAGCAGCTTAGGACAGGGGGTCTCACCCCTCCACTTT	CASSLGQGVSPLHF
TRBV5-4	TRBD2	-	TRBJ2-2	TGTGCCAGCAGCTTGTTGGCGGGGGGAAACACCGGGGAGCTGTTTTTT	CASSLLAGGNTGELFF
TRBV28	-	-	TRBJ1-4	TGTGCCAGCAGCAAACCTCGACAGGCCCATGATGAAAAACTGTTTTTT	CASSKPRQAHDEKLFF
TRBV7-2	-	-	TRBJ1-1	TGTGCCAGCAGTCAGGGTCGGAACACTGAAGCTTTCTTT	CASSQGRNTEAFF
TRBV15	TRBD2	-	TRBJ2-1	TGTGCCACCAGCAGAGTACGCCTAGCGGGGGGAGGGGAGCAGTTCTTC	CATSRVRLAGGGEQFF
TRBV19	TRBD1	-	TRBJ1-5	TGTGCCAGTAGTAGGACAGGGTATCAGCCCCAGCATTTT	CASSRTGYQPQHF
TRBV19	-	few	TRBJ2-6	TGTGCCAGTAGTATCGTATGGCAGGGCTCGTCTGGGGCCAACGTCCTGACTTTC	CASSIVWQGSSGANVLTF
TRBV12-3/TRBV12-4	-	-	TRBJ1-2	TGTGCCAGCAGTAGACAGCCTAACTATGGCTACACCTTC	CASSRQPNYGYTF
TRBV6-1	TRBD1	few	TRBJ1-2	TGTGCCAGCAGTGAAGACAGGGGGTTCTATGGCTACACCTTC	CASSEDRGFYGYTF
TRBV30	-	-	TRBJ1-2	TGTGCCTGGAGTCTGGGGAGGGGGGAAAACGGTGGCTACACCTTC	CAWSLGRGENGGYTF
TRBV2	TRBD1	-	TRBJ1-5	TGTGCCAGCAGTGAAGGGACAGGGGTTATAAAGCCCCAGCATTTT	CASSEGTGVIKPQHF
TRBV11-1	TRBD1	-	TRBJ1-6	TGTGCCAGCAGCAAGGACAGGTGGTGGAATTCACCCCTCCACTTT	CASSKDRWWNSPLHF
TRBV5-1	TRBD1	-	TRBJ2-3	TGCGCCAGCAGCAGCCTGACAGGGAGACATACGCAGTATTTT	CASSSLTGRHTQYF
TRBV6-1	TRBD1	-	TRBJ1-1	TGTGCCAGCAGTGAGACAGGGGTGAACACTGAAGCTTTCTTT	CASSETGVNTEAFF
TRBV5-1	-	-	TRBJ1-3	TGCGCCAGCAGCTCGGGGGGACTTGGAAACACCATATATTTT	CASSSGGLGNTIYF
TRBV3-1/TRBV3-2	TRBD1	-	TRBJ1-1	TGTGCCAGCAGCCAGAACAGGGGGGGTGAAGCTTTCTTT	CASSQNRGGEAFF
TRBV7-9	TRBD1	-	TRBJ1-6	TGTGCCAGCAGCTCTACAGGGGATTCACCCCTCCACTTT	CASSSTGDSPLHF
TRBV2	TRBD1	few	TRBJ2-5	TGTGCCAGCAGTCGGACAGGGCTACAAGAGACCCAGTACTTC	CASSRTGLQETQYF
TRBV5-1	-	-	TRBJ2-3	TGCGCCAGCAGGGTGGGGGCAAAAGATACGCAGTATTTT	CASRVGAKDTQYF
TRBV5-4	TRBD1	few	TRBJ1-2	TGTGCCAGCAGCGAGGAGGGACAGGGATGGGTTGGCTACACCTTC	CASSEEGQGWVGYTF
TRBV13	-	-	TRBJ1-2	TGTGCCAGCAGTTCTTTCCGGGATCTTGATTACCATGGCTACACCTTC	CASSSFRDLDYHGYTF
TRBV9	-	few	TRBJ1-4	TGTGCCAGCAGCGTATACGGAGGAAACGAAAAACTGTTTTTT	CASSVYGGNEKLFF
TRBV11-3	-	-	TRBJ1-2	TGTGCCAGCAGCTTAGGTGGGGGGACTGACCGGGTCTATGGCTACACCTTC	CASSLGGGTDRVYGYTF
TRBV5-1	TRBD2	-	TRBJ2-5	TGCGCCAGCAGCTTGGTGTCGGCGGGGGGGACCCAGTACTTC	CASSLVSAGGTQYF
TRBV27	TRBD1	-	TRBJ1-4	TGTGCCAGCGACCCGACTATTGACAGGGTCCATAATGAAAAACTGTTTTTT	CASDPTIDRVHNEKLFF
TRBV7-2	TRBD2	-	TRBJ2-7	TGTGCCAGCAGCCCCGGCCCTAGCGGGGGACGGGAGCAGTACTTC	CASSPGPSGGREQYF
TRBV6-5	-	-	TRBJ1-4	TGTGCCAGCAAGAGACACAAAAAGGGGAATGAAAAACTGTTTTTT	CASKRHKKGNEKLFF
TRBV5-6	TRBD1	-	TRBJ1-2	TGTGCCAGCAGCCCGGACGGACAGGGAAGCTATGGCTACACCTTC	CASSPDGQGSYGYTF
TRBV5-1	TRBD1	-	TRBJ1-4	TGCGCCAGCAGCTCCGGGACAGGGGGCGAAAAACTGTTTTTT	CASSSGTGGEKLFF
TRBV6-6	-	-	TRBJ1-1	TGTGCCAGCACCCTAGGGGGACAGAACACTGAAGCTTTCTTT	CASTLGGQNTEAFF
TRBV2	TRBD1	-	TRBJ1-5	TGTGCCAGCAGTCAGACAGGGGGCAGGCAGCCCCAGCATTTT	CASSQTGGRQPQHF
TRBV4-3	-	-	TRBJ1-1	TGCGCCAGCAGCCAAAGACCGGGACAAAGGACCACTGAAGCTTTCTTT	CASSQRPGQRTTEAFF
TRBV7-9	-	-	TRBJ1-6	TGTGCCAGCAGCTTGAAACAGGGCGCGGGCGATTCACCCCTCCACTTT	CASSLKQGAGDSPLHF
TRBV14	-	few	TRBJ1-1	TGTGCCAGCAGCCAAGATTGGGGCAGTGAAGCTTTCTTT	CASSQDWGSEAFF